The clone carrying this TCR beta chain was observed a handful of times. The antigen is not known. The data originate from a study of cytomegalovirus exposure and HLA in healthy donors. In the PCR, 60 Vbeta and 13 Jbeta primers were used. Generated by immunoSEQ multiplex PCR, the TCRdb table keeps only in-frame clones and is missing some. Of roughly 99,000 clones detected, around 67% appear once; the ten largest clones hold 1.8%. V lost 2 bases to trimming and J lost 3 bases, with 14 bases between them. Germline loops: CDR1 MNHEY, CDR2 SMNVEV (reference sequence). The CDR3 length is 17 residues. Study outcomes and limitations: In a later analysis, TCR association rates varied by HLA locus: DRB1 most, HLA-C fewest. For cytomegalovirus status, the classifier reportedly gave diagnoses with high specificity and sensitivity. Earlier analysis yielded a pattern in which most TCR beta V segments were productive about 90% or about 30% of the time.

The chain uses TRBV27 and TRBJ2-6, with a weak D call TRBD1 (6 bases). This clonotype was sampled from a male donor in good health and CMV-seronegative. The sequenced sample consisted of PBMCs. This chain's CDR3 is CASSLRGRGSGANVLTF. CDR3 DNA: TGTGCCAGCAGTTTACGGGGCAGGGGAAGTGGGGCCAACGTCCTGACTTTC.